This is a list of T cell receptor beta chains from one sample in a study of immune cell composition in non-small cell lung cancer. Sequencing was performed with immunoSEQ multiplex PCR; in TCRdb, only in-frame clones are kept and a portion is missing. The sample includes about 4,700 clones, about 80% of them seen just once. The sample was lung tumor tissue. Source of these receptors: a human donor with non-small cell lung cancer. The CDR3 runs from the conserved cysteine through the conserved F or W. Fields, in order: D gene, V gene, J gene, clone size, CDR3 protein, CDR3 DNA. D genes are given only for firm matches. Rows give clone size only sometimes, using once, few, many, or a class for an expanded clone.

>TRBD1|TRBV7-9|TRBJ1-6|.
CASSVGQGGSPLHF
TGTGCCAGCAGCGTAGGACAGGGAGGATCACCCCTCCACTTT
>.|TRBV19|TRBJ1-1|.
CASKEGTLGTEAFF
TGTGCCAGTAAGGAGGGGACCCTGGGCACTGAAGCTTTCTTT
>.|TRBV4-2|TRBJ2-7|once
CASSPTGEAYEQYF
TGTGCCAGCAGCCCGACAGGAGAAGCCTACGAGCAGTACTTC
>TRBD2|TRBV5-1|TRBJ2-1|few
CASSLLLAGGDEQFF
TGCGCCAGCAGCTTGTTGTTAGCGGGGGGGGATGAGCAGTTCTTC
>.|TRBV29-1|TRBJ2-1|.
CSVRRRGNRSYNEQFF
TGCAGCGTTCGAAGGCGGGGTAACCGCTCCTACAATGAGCAGTTCTTC
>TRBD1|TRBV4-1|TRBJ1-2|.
CASSRPLGTGGVYTF
TGCGCCAGCAGCCGCCCCCTCGGGACAGGGGGTGTCTACACCTTC
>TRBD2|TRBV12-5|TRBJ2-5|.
CASGLSVAGGLETQYF
TGTGCTAGTGGTCTGTCGGTAGCGGGGGGGCTTGAGACCCAGTACTTC
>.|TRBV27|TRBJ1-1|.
CASSFVAGANTEAFF
TGTGCCAGCAGTTTCGTAGCAGGGGCGAACACTGAAGCTTTCTTT
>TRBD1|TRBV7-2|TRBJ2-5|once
CASSLNRGLGETQYF
TGTGCCAGCAGCTTAAACAGGGGGTTGGGGGAGACCCAGTACTTC
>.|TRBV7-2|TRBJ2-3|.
CASSPTRAVDTQYF
TGTGCCAGCAGCCCCACCCGAGCTGTAGATACGCAGTATTTT
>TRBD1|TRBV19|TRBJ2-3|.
CATSRGQGRTDTQYF
TGTGCCACCAGTAGGGGACAGGGCCGCACAGATACGCAGTATTTT
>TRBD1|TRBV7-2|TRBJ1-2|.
CASSLAGTGDRGYTF
TGTGCCAGCAGCCTCGCCGGGACAGGTGATCGTGGCTACACCTTC
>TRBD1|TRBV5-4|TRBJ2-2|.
CASSSGQDTGELFF
TGTGCCAGCAGCTCCGGACAGGACACCGGGGAGCTGTTTTTT